This is a list of T cell receptor beta chains from one sample in a study of cytomegalovirus exposure and HLA in healthy donors. Some clones are missing from TCRdb's copy, which holds only in-frame ones; the method was immunoSEQ multiplex PCR. The sample comprises 95,000 to 100,000 clones, about 75% of which are singletons, and around 9.3% rests with the top ten. The sequenced material came from PBMCs. The origin of the receptors is a man aged 45 to 65 in good health and CMV-seronegative. CDR3s include the opening cysteine and the closing phenylalanine or tryptophan.

V gene	J gene	CDR3 protein
TRBV9	TRBJ1-5	CASSAGGPGHSNQPQHF
TRBV29-1	TRBJ1-1	CSVNQGKDTEAFF
TRBV15	TRBJ2-1	CATSKTGTGNYNEQFF
TRBV7-2	TRBJ2-7	CASSLGGSGSGGGYEQYF
TRBV28	TRBJ1-3	CASSENRGFGDTIYF
TRBV10-3	TRBJ2-3	CAIGVGTDTQYF
TRBV5-6	TRBJ2-7	CASSLNRRGEQYF
TRBV4-1	TRBJ2-7	CASSDYNEQYF
TRBV7-2	TRBJ2-5	CASSLQQGSETQYF
TRBV2	TRBJ2-5	CASSEERREYF
TRBV18	TRBJ2-1	CASSPSGLDYNEQFF
TRBV6-5	TRBJ2-5	CASSRLTGGQETQYF
TRBV18	TRBJ2-2	CASSPLSGRSSGELFF
TRBV11-2	TRBJ1-1	CASSLVPGLRRTEAFF
TRBV19	TRBJ1-5	CATPKGPGSNGNQPQHF
TRBV6-5	TRBJ1-3	CASRQQGVGNTIYF
TRBV15	TRBJ2-7	CATSTGGARSYEQYF
TRBV27	TRBJ1-1	CASSFVDRANTEAFF
TRBV11-2	TRBJ1-1	CASSLSTVTEAFF
TRBV6-5	TRBJ1-6	CASSPLTGSPLHF
TRBV6-4	TRBJ1-1	CASRRSGQDTEAFF
TRBV28	TRBJ2-5	CATLKDSLVGETQYF
TRBV27	TRBJ2-7	CASSPYTSGRAREQYF
TRBV7-9	TRBJ1-1	CASSHGTGAGVGTEAFF
TRBV7-2	TRBJ2-7	CASSSPTGSDEQYF
TRBV2	TRBJ2-5	CASSSGSYAETQYF
TRBV5-1	TRBJ2-7	CASSFGGQGINEQYF
TRBV5-4	TRBJ2-3	CASSSTDRVRGEDTQYF
TRBV10-3	TRBJ1-2	CAIGQRDGYTF
TRBV7-3	TRBJ2-2	CASSLSRTGELFF
TRBV30	TRBJ2-5	CAWSRRTSRETQYF
TRBV7-9	TRBJ1-5	CASSLNRDRDNQPQHF
TRBV5-1	TRBJ2-1	CASSLDPGDGNEQFF
TRBV18	TRBJ1-4	CASSPQLSQTGSNEKLFF
TRBV7-3	TRBJ2-5	CASSLDRGGRGETQYF
TRBV7-9	TRBJ2-7	CASSYSGDSYEQYF
TRBV21-1	TRBJ1-2	CASSHPPGDRGEDGYTF
TRBV5-1	TRBJ1-4	CASSPLRGEKLFF
TRBV11-2	TRBJ2-1	CASSRNRANEQFF
TRBV19	TRBJ2-1	CASSHVRGSYNEQFF
TRBV4-1	TRBJ2-6	CASSEQGSPLSGANVLTF
TRBV6-1	TRBJ2-7	CASRLQGAMGEQYF
TRBV6-5	TRBJ1-6	CASMGQGISSPLHF
TRBV19	TRBJ2-7	CASSIGSTPSLEEQYF
TRBV9	TRBJ2-1	CASSVGNFGSGSYNEQFF
TRBV29-1	TRBJ2-4	CSVEVGEGNIQYF
TRBV5-1	TRBJ1-3	CASSPGQGANSGNTIYF
TRBV15	TRBJ2-3	CATSSFRPGTSGGGTQYF
TRBV27	TRBJ1-1	CASSPGQGAEAFF
TRBV11-2	TRBJ2-1	CASSLGKGTLINEQFF
TRBV5-6	TRBJ2-7	CASSLRGIHEQYF